The table lists the clone carrying this T cell receptor (beta chain) with many counts. The antigen remains undetermined. The sample belongs to a study of T-cell reconstitution after alpha-beta-depleted transplantation in children. Points from the study as a whole: One year after transplant, T-cell counts and diversity came mostly from newly produced T cells. Expanded clones from the graft, numbering several hundred, reportedly supplied alpha-beta T cells about two months after transplant. Some patients showed high day-60 TCRbeta diversity, which derived from surviving recipient T cells and thymic progenitors.

During its preparation, the TCRbeta library received unique molecular identifiers. One entry per CDR3 protein results from TCRdb running MiXCR on the PCR reads. The sample lists some 300,000 distinct CDR3 sequences; about 9.5% were seen once. V lost 5 bases to trimming and J lost 5 bases, with 22 bases between them. The CDR3 spans 16 residues. Germline loops: CDR1 SGHVS, CDR2 FQNEAQ. This chain links TRBV7-8 with TRBJ2-7, with D maybe TRBD2 (5 bases). The starting material was PBMCs, obtained before TCRalphabeta/CD19-depleted stem cell transplant. This TCR derives from a boy under three years old with acute myeloid leukemia, due to receive a stem cell transplant. The CDR3: CASSLKPEGLVHEQYF. The CDR3 DNA follows: TGTGCCAGCAGCCTAAAACCCGAGGGCCTAGTCCACGAGCAGTACTTC.